These 27 T cell receptor beta chains were all obtained from the same sample, sequenced in a study of T-cell memory formation after mild COVID-19. TCRdb re-derived calls from the 5' RACE reads in MiXCR, one entry per CDR3 protein. This table has over 300,000 distinct CDR3 sequences, roughly 20% appearing once. Sequencing used PBMCs or a T cell subset sorted from them (not recorded which). These receptors were obtained from a young man who had mild COVID-19 (a few samples of this study predate the infection). Cell type and time point are not known.

The genes are TRBV12-3 or TRBV12-4 and TRBJ2-2; TRBD1 is a possible D gene (6 bases). This CDR3 spans 14 amino acids. V lost 8 bases and J 4 bases, leaving 14 bases between the germline ends. CDR3 amino acids: CASGPGARTGELFF. DNA for the CDR3: TGTGCCAGCGGCCCAGGGGCGCGCACCGGGGAGCTGTTTTTT.

This chain connects TRBV6-2 or TRBV6-3 to TRBJ2-3; tentatively, D is TRBD2 (6 bases). V lost 2 bases and J 2 bases, leaving 17 bases between the germline ends. The CDR3 spans 17 residues. CDR1 is MNHEY and CDR2 is SVGEGT in the germline V gene. The CDR3 bases are TGTGCCAGCAGTTACCCGAGCCGCGGGGCTCACACAGATACGCAGTATTTT. Translation gives CASSYPSRGAHTDTQYF.

The CDR3 DNA follows: TGTGCCAGCACTCCGGGACAGGGGTTCGGGGAGACCCAGTACTTC. This sequence encodes CASTPGQGFGETQYF. This rearrangement joins TRBV12-3 or TRBV12-4 to TRBJ2-5, with 10 nucleotides matching TRBD1. The CDR3 runs to 15 residues. V shed 7 bases and J 5 bases; nucleotides not matched to a gene: 10.

This clonotype was observed a handful of times. The chain combines TRBV5-6 with TRBJ1-1; no clear D gene. From germline, CDR1 is SGHDT and CDR2 YYEEEE. Trimming pared 6 bases from V and 6 bases from J, leaving 18 bases between. There are 14 residues in the CDR3. The CDR3: CASNYGVASSEAFF. The DNA for the CDR3 is TGTGCCAGCAACTATGGGGTAGCGAGCTCTGAAGCTTTCTTT.

The chain's CDR3 is CASSFGQGAGEKLFF. The CDR3 bases are TGTGCCAGCAGCTTCGGACAGGGGGCTGGTGAAAAACTGTTTTTT. The chain couples TRBV7-9 to TRBJ1-4, with TRBD1 identical over 11 bases. Germline V CDR1 and CDR2: SEHNR, FQNEAQ (reference sequence). The CDR3 runs to 15 residues. V trimming: 3 bases; J trimming: 7 bases; junction bases outside the gene matches: 4.

The V gene is TRBV9, the J gene TRBJ2-3; 8 bases map to TRBD2. The length of the CDR3 is 15 residues. CDR1 is SGDLS, CDR2 YYNGEE, per germline. V lost 3 bases, J lost 5 bases, and 8 bases stayed unmatched. The CDR3 DNA sequence: TGTGCCAGCAGCGCCCGCGGCGGGGGGTTAGATACGCAGTATTTT. It specifies CASSARGGGLDTQYF. Complete variable domain (other parts from reference TRBV9 and TRBJ2-3): DSGVTQTPKHLITATGQRVTLRCSPRSGDLSVYWYQQSLDQGLQFLIQYYNGEERAKGNILERFSAQQFPDLHSELNLSSLELGDSALYFCASSARGGGLDTQYFGPGTRLTVL.

The chain joins TRBV12-3 or TRBV12-4 to TRBJ2-7, with TRBD1 as a possible D gene (5 bases). V lost 9 bases, J lost 6 bases, and 21 bases lay in between. The CDR3 is 14 residues long. The CDR3 spells CASRQQVANSEQYF. The CDR3 DNA is TGTGCCAGTAGACAGCAGGTTGCCAATTCCGAGCAGTACTTC.

This clonotype has only a few counts. The chain uses TRBV15 and TRBJ2-6, with D perhaps being TRBD1 or TRBD2 (5 bases each). In germline, CDR1 is LNHNV, CDR2 YYDKDF (reference sequence). The CDR3 sequence is 16 residues long. V was shortened by 5 bases and J by 0 bases, with 11 bases between the two germline ends. The CDR3 reads CATSGGPHSGANVLTF. The CDR3 coding sequence is TGTGCCACCAGCGGGGGACCTCACTCTGGGGCCAACGTCCTGACTTTC.

The V call is TRBV7-7, the J call TRBJ2-7, with TRBD1 matching over 7 bases. Trimming at V came to 4 bases and at J to 5 bases, leaving 8 bases not matched to a gene. The CDR3 covers 14 residues. Per germline, CDR1 SSHAT and CDR2 FNYEAQ (reference sequence). The CDR3 DNA is TGTGCCAGCAGCTACCGACAGGGCCACCACGAGCAGTACTTC. Encoded protein: CASSYRQGHHEQYF.

The chain uses TRBV9 and TRBJ2-2; D gene unclear. V shed 3 bases and J shed 2 bases, with 5 bases lying between them. This CDR3 is 13 amino acids long. Per the germline V gene, CDR1 is SGDLS and CDR2 is YYNGEE. The CDR3 coding sequence is TGTGCCAGCAGCGCGGTAAACACCGGGGAGCTGTTTTTT. Its translation: CASSAVNTGELFF.

The genes are TRBV5-1 and TRBJ2-7; D is uncertain. V lost 5 bases and J lost 2, with 11 bases in between. Germline loops: CDR1 SGHRS, CDR2 YFSETQ. The CDR3 totals 13 residues. The chain's CDR3 is CASSLPQTYEQYF. For the CDR3, the DNA is TGCGCCAGCAGTTTACCCCAAACCTACGAGCAGTACTTC. Combining the CDR3 with reference TRBV5-1 and TRBJ2-7 gives the whole variable domain KAGVTQTPRYLIKTRGQQVTLSCSPISGHRSVSWYQQTPGQGLQFLFEYFSETQRNKGNFPGRFSGRQFSNSRSEMNVSTLELGDSALYLCASSLPQTYEQYFGPGTRLTVT.

The chain joins TRBV2 to TRBJ1-2; tentative D call: TRBD1 (5 bases). Germline V gene lookup returns CDR1 SNHLY and CDR2 FYNNEI. Trimming took 5 bases from V and 4 from J, leaving 20 bases between them. The CDR3 extends over 16 amino acids. CDR3 nucleotides: TGTGCCAGCAGTCTGGGACTCCCTCCGAGGGTCTATGGCTACACCTTC. As protein: CASSLGLPPRVYGYTF.

This chain uses TRBV7-2 with TRBJ2-5; 9 nucleotides align to TRBD2. Germline V CDR1 and CDR2: SGHTA, FQGNSA. The V and J ends lost 6 bases and 7 bases, in that order; junction bases with no gene match: 9. The CDR3 is 14 amino acids. CDR3 sequence reads: CASSFPRGGATQYF. In nucleotides, the CDR3 is TGTGCCAGCAGTTTTCCGCGGGGGGGCGCGACCCAGTACTTC.

The rearrangement uses TRBV9 and TRBJ1-1, with a weak D call TRBD1 (6 bases). Trimming cost V 0 bases and J 4 bases, with 13 bases left between them. CDR1 and CDR2 (germline): SGDLS, YYNGEE. The CDR3 is made up of 15 amino acids. The CDR3 spells CASSVGGGPGTEAFF. CDR3 bases: TGTGCCAGCAGCGTAGGTGGGGGCCCAGGCACTGAAGCTTTCTTT. Full variable domain (missing parts from reference TRBV9 and TRBJ1-1): DSGVTQTPKHLITATGQRVTLRCSPRSGDLSVYWYQQSLDQGLQFLIQYYNGEERAKGNILERFSAQQFPDLHSELNLSSLELGDSALYFCASSVGGGPGTEAFFGQGTRLTVV.

This rearrangement joins TRBV7-9 to TRBJ2-1, with TRBD1 matching over 9 bases. Germline-derived CDR1 and CDR2 are SEHNR and FQNEAQ (reference sequence). Trimming took 5 bases from V and 9 from J; bases not matched to a gene: 11. The CDR3 consists of 15 residues. CDR3 loop: CASSPDRGKSSEQFF. The CDR3 nucleotides are TGTGCCAGCAGCCCGGACAGGGGCAAGAGTTCTGAGCAGTTCTTC. Drawing the rest from reference TRBV7-9 and TRBJ2-1, the complete variable domain is DTGVSQNPRHKITKRGQNVTFRCDPISEHNRLYWYRQTLGQGPEFLTYFQNEAQLEKSRLLSDRFSAERPKGSFSTLEIQRTEQGDSAMYLCASSPDRGKSSEQFFGPGTRLTVL.

This clonotype was recorded a few times. The chain couples TRBV20-1 to TRBJ1-6; the D gene is possibly TRBD1 (5 bases). The CDR3 extends over 15 amino acids. Trimming cost V 0 bases and J 7 bases, with 13 bases left between them. CDR1 and CDR2 (germline): DFQATT, SNEGSKA (reference sequence). The CDR3 region has the DNA TGCAGTGCTAGAGACCCGACAGCGGGAAATTCACCCCTCCACTTT. Translated, it gives CSARDPTAGNSPLHF.

V and J are TRBV3-1 and TRBJ2-1, with a weak D call TRBD2 (5 bases). CDR1 and CDR2 from the germline V gene are LGHDT and YNNKEL (reference sequence). Deletions cut 1 base from V and 6 bases from J, with 7 bases between. The CDR3 runs to 13 residues. The CDR3 region has the DNA TGTGCCAGCAGCCAAGTAAGCGGCAATGAGCAGTTCTTC. It specifies CASSQVSGNEQFF.

The sample holds a few counts of this clonotype. The chain combines TRBV6-2 or TRBV6-3 with TRBJ1-2; 8 bases fit TRBD1. With V trimmed by 6 bases and J by 5 bases, 8 bases remained unmatched. Germline V gives CDR1 MNHEY, CDR2 SVGEGT. The CDR3 contains 14 residues. The CDR3 sequence is CASSYRDRFYGYTF. CDR3 DNA sequence: TGTGCCAGCAGCTACCGGGACAGGTTTTATGGCTACACCTTC.

The chain has TRBV6-2 or TRBV6-3 and TRBJ2-4; 7 nucleotides match TRBD1. The CDR3 spans 16 residues. The V gene end was trimmed by 5 bases and the J gene end by 3 bases; junction bases not matched to a gene: 10. CDR1 is MNHEY, CDR2 SVGEGT, per germline. The CDR3 nucleotides read TGTGCCAGCAGTCCCGTAGACAGGGTGGTCAAAAACATTCAGTACTTC. This codes for CASSPVDRVVKNIQYF.

This clonotype has only a few counts. This chain links TRBV29-1 with TRBJ2-5, with D perhaps TRBD1 (6 bases). This CDR3 is 15 amino acids long. Trimming removed 3 bases from V and 3 bases from J, with 17 bases in between. Germline V gives CDR1 SQVTM, CDR2 ANQGSEA. The CDR3 nucleotides are TGCAGCGTTGAGACAGGCCTGTCCGTAGAAGAGACCCAGTACTTC. The encoded protein is CSVETGLSVEETQYF.

The rearrangement joins TRBV20-1 to TRBJ2-3; TRBD2 agrees at 11 bases. The CDR3 runs to 14 residues. Germline-derived CDR1 and CDR2 are DFQATT and SNEGSKA (reference sequence). Losses at the gene ends were 6 bases for V and 2 bases for J; bases not matched to a gene: 4. CDR3 sequence: CSAPGLAATDTQYF. The CDR3 DNA reads as TGCAGTGCACCGGGACTAGCGGCCACAGATACGCAGTATTTT.

This clonotype has a handful of counts. The J gene is TRBJ1-1, the V gene TRBV12-3 or TRBV12-4, with D perhaps TRBD1 (5 bases). This CDR3 has 13 amino acids. V was cut by 3 bases and J by 7 bases, with 12 bases left in between. The CDR3 region is CASSFAGRFEAFF. The CDR3 DNA reads as TGTGCCAGCAGTTTCGCAGGGCGGTTTGAAGCTTTCTTT.

The chain recombines TRBV6-1 with TRBJ1-1; maybe TRBD1 (6 bases). The CDR3 spans 14 residues. V was shortened by 6 bases and J by 0 bases, with 11 bases between the two germline ends. Germline-derived CDR1 and CDR2 are MNHNS and SASEGT. CDR3 in DNA: TGTGCCAGCAGGGGGACAAGGATGAACACTGAAGCTTTCTTT. It translates to CASRGTRMNTEAFF.

The chain is built from TRBV6-5 and TRBJ1-5; maybe TRBD1 (5 bases). V gave up 2 bases and J gave up 5 bases, with 10 bases separating them. This CDR3 is 14 amino acids long. The germline gives CDR1 MNHEY, CDR2 SVGAGI. The CDR3, as DNA: TGTGCCAGCAGTTACAGGGGAGGAGATCAGCCCCAGCATTTT. Protein: CASSYRGGDQPQHF.

This clonotype occurred a few times. This rearrangement joins TRBV7-9 to TRBJ2-3; 7 bases line up with TRBD1. V was pared by 4 bases and J by 4 bases, with 2 bases of the junction left unmatched. CDR1 is SEHNR and CDR2 is FQNEAQ in the germline V gene (reference sequence). The CDR3 contains 13 residues. The CDR3 DNA reads as TGTGCCAGCAGCTACACAGGGGCAGATACGCAGTATTTT. Encoded protein: CASSYTGADTQYF. The full variable domain, completed using reference TRBV7-9 and TRBJ2-3, is DTGVSQNPRHKITKRGQNVTFRCDPISEHNRLYWYRQTLGQGPEFLTYFQNEAQLEKSRLLSDRFSAERPKGSFSTLEIQRTEQGDSAMYLCASSYTGADTQYFGPGTRLTVL.

This clonotype was seen more than once but under ten times. The chain joins TRBV15 to TRBJ2-1, with D perhaps TRBD1 (5 bases). V was pared by 2 bases and J by 7 bases, with 9 bases between. The CDR3 covers 13 residues. The germline CDR1 and CDR2 sequences are LNHNV and YYDKDF (reference sequence). CDR3 coding DNA: TGTGCCACCAGCAGACTACAGGTAAATGAGCAGTTCTTC. Its translation: CATSRLQVNEQFF. The whole variable domain, remainder taken from reference TRBV15 and TRBJ2-1, is DAMVIQNPRYQVTQFGKPVTLSCSQTLNHNVMYWYQQKSSQAPKLLFHYYDKDFNNEADTPDNFQSRRPNTSFCFLDIRSPGLGDTAMYLCATSRLQVNEQFFGPGTRLTVL.

This clonotype came up a few times. The chain uses TRBV12-3 or TRBV12-4 and TRBJ2-3; TRBD1 might be the D (6 bases). The CDR3 runs 12 residues. The V end lost 6 bases, the J end lost 4 bases, and 8 bases lay between the germline ends. The DNA for the CDR3 is TGTGCCAGCAGCAACAGGGCAGATACGCAGTATTTT. This sequence encodes CASSNRADTQYF.